This T cell receptor (beta chain) emerged from a study of blood T cell repertoires in COVID-19. With V trimmed by 4 bases and J by 2 bases, 8 bases remained unmatched. This CDR3 contains 15 residues. CDR1 is SGHKS, CDR2 YYEKEE, per germline (reference sequence). Original methodology: Amplification from reference gene primers served as the basis for estimated nucleated cell counts. Sequenced by immunoSEQ multiplex PCR; TCRdb stores in-frame clones only, minus some. The DNA gave D and trimming, while V, J and clone size come from that table. The sample has about 180,000 clones, roughly 84% seen once. The genes are TRBV5-5 and TRBJ2-7; 8 nucleotides align to TRBD1. Input material: peripheral blood. The TCR comes from an elderly woman with acute or convalescent COVID-19. CDR3 region: CASSPRQGLAYEQYF. CDR3 nucleotide sequence: TGTGCCAGCAGCCCTAGACAGGGGCTGGCCTACGAGCAGTACTTC. Supplemented by reference TRBV5-5 and TRBJ2-7, the full variable domain reads DAGVTQSPTHLIKTRGQQVTLRCSPISGHKSVSWYQQVLGQGPQFIFQYYEKEERGRGNFPDRFSARQFPNYSSELNVNALLLGDSALYLCASSPRQGLAYEQYFGPGTRLTVT.